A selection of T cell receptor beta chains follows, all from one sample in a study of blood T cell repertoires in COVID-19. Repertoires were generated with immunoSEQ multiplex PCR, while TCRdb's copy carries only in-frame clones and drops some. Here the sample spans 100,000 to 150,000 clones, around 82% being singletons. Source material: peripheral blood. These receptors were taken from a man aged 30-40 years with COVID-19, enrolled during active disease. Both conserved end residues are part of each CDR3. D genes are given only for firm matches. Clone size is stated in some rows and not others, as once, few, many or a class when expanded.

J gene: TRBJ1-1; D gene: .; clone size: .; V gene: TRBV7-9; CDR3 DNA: TGTGCCAGCAGCGCACCCGGGACACCAAACACTGAAGCTTTCTTT; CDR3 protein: CASSAPGTPNTEAFF
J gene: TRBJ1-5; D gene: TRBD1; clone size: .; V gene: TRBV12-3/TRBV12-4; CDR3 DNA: TGTGCCAGCAGTAAGGACAGGCGCCAGCCCCAGCATTTT; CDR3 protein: CASSKDRRQPQHF
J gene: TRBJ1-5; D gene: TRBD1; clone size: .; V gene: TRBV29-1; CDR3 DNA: TGCAGCGTCCGACAGGGCGGCAATCAGCCCCAGCATTTT; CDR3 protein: CSVRQGGNQPQHF
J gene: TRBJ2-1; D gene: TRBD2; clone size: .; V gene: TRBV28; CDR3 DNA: TGTGCCAGCAAGGAAACCGGGACTAGAGGATTGGATGAGCAGTTCTTC; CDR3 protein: CASKETGTRGLDEQFF
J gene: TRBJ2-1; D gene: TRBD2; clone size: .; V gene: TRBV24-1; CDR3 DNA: TGTGCCACCAGTGCAGGGCTAGCGGGAGAGAATGAGCAGTTCTTC; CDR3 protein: CATSAGLAGENEQFF
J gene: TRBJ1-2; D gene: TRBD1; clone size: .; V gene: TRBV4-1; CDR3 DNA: TGCGCCAGCAGCCAAGATACAGGGGGGTACTATGGCTACACCTTC; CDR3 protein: CASSQDTGGYYGYTF
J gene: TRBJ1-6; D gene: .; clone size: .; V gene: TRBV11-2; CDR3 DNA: TGTGCCAGCAGAACTCGGGATTTACCGAATTCACCCCTCCACTTT; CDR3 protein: CASRTRDLPNSPLHF
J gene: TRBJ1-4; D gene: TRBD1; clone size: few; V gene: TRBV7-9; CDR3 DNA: TGTGCCAGCAGCAACAGGGGCCCCGAAAAACTGTTTTTT; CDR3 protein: CASSNRGPEKLFF
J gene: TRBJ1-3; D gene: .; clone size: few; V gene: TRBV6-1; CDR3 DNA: TGTGCCAGCAGTGAACGGACAGCTGGGGGAAACACCATATATTTT; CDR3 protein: CASSERTAGGNTIYF
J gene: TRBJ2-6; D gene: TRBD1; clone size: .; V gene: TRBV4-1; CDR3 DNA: TGCGCCAGCAGCCTCAGTTTCGGGACACACAGGGGGTCTGGGGCCAACGTCCTGACTTTC; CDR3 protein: CASSLSFGTHRGSGANVLTF
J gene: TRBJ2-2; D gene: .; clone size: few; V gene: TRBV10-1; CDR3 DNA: TGCGCCAGCAGCAGGGACTCAAGCAGCACCGGGGAGCTGTTTTTT; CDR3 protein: CASSRDSSSTGELFF
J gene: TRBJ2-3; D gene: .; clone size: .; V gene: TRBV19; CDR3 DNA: TGTGCCAGTAGTATACAGGCCTTGAAAACAGATACGCAGTATTTT; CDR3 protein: CASSIQALKTDTQYF
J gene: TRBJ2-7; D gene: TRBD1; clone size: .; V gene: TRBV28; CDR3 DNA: TGTGCCAGCAGCATAGGACAGGCCTACGAGCAGTACTTC; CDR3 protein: CASSIGQAYEQYF
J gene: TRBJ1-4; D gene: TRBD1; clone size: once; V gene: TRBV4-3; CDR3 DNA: TGCGCCAGCAGCCCATTTAGGGGGCCGGATGAAAAACTGTTTTTT; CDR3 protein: CASSPFRGPDEKLFF
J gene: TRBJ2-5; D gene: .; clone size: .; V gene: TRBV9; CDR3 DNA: TGTGCCAGCAGCGTAGGCGGGGGCGCAATCCAAGAGACCCAGTACTTC; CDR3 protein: CASSVGGGAIQETQYF
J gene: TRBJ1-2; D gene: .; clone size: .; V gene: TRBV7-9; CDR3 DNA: TGTGCCAGCAGCTTAGCGGGACACCAGCCTAACTATGGCTACACCTTC; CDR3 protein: CASSLAGHQPNYGYTF
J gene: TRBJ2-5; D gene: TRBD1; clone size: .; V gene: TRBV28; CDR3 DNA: TGTGCCGGCCAAACAGGGGGCCAAGAGACCCAGTACTTC; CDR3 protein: CAGQTGGQETQYF
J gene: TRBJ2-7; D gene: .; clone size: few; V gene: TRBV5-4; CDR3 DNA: TGTGCCAGCAGCTTGGCCATGGGGACAAGGGAAATAACCTACGAGCAGTACTTC; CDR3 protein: CASSLAMGTREITYEQYF
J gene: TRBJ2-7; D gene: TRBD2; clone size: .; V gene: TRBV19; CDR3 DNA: TGTGCCAGTAGGGGACTAGCGGGAGGTTCCCACGAGCAGTACTTC; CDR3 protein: CASRGLAGGSHEQYF
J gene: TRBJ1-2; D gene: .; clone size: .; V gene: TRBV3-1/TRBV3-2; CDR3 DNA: TGTGCCAGCAGGTCTTCCTCCCGGGTTGGCTACACCTTC; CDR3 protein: CASRSSSRVGYTF
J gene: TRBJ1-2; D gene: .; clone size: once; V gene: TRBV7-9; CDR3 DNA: TGTGCCAGCAGCAGGGGCGGGCTCCTTGGCTACACCTTC; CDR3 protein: CASSRGGLLGYTF
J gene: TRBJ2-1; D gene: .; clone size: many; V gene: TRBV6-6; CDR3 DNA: TGTGCCAGCAGTTACGGGGAGGAGAGCAATGAGCAGTTCTTC; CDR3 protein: CASSYGEESNEQFF
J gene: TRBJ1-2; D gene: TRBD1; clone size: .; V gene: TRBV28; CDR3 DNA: TGTGCCAGCAGTCCCGGACAGGCTACTAACTATGGCTACACCTTC; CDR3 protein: CASSPGQATNYGYTF
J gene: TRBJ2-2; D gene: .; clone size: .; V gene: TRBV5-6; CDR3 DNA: TGTGCCAGCAGCCGGCCCTTTGGCGGGTACACCGGGGAGCTGTTTTTT; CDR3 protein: CASSRPFGGYTGELFF
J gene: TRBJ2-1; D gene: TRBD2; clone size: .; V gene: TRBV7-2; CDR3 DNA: TGTGCCAGCAGCCTATCCGGGACTAGTACCAATGAGCAGTTCTTC; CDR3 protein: CASSLSGTSTNEQFF
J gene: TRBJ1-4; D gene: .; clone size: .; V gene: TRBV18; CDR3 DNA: TGTGCCAGCTCACCACAAACGGGGACTAATGAAAAACTGTTTTTT; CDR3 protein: CASSPQTGTNEKLFF
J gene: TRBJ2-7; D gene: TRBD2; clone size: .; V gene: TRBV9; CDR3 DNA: TGTGCCAGCAGCCCGGGGGGGCTTACCTACGAGCAGTACTTC; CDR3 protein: CASSPGGLTYEQYF
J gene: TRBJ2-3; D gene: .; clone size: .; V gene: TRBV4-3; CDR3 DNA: TGCGCCAGCAGCACCTCAACGGGGGTTCTTCCGCAGTATTTT; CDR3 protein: CASSTSTGVLPQYF
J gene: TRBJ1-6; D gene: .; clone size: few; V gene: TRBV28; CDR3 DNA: TGTGCCAGCAGTTTCCGAGTCTTGGCAGGGTATTCACCCCTCCACTTT; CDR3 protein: CASSFRVLAGYSPLHF
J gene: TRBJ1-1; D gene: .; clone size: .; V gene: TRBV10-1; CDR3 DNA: TGCGCCAGCAGTGATTCAGGCTTCACTGAAGCTTTCTTT; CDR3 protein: CASSDSGFTEAFF
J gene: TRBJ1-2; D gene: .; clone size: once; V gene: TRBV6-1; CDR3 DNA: TGTGCCAGCAGTGACAGGGGCTTCTATGGCTACACCTTC; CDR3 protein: CASSDRGFYGYTF
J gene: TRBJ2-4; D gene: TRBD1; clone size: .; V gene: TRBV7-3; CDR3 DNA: TGTGCCAGCAGCTTAGGGGACAGTGCCAAAAACATTCAGTACTTC; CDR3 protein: CASSLGDSAKNIQYF
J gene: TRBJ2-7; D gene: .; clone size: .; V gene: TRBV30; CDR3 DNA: TGTGCCTGGAGTGGGCCTGCTTTCTACGAGCAGTACTTC; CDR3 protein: CAWSGPAFYEQYF
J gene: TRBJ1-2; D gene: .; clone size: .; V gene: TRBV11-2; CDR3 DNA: TGTGCCAGCAGCCGCACTGTGGGGGGTGACTATGGCTACACCTTC; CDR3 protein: CASSRTVGGDYGYTF
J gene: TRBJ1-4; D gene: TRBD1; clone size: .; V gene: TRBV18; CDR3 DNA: TGTGCCAGCTCCCAAACAGGGGGCGTAGATGAAAAACTGTTTTTT; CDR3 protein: CASSQTGGVDEKLFF
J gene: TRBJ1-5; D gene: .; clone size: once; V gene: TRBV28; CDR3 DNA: TGTGCCAGCAGTTTATGGGCCCCGGGACACTATAGCAATCAGCCCCAGCATTTT; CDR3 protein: CASSLWAPGHYSNQPQHF
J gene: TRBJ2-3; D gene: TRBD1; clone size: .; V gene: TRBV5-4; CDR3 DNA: TGTGCCAGCAGCCCGGGACAGGGTTCGGGCACAGATACGCAGTATTTT; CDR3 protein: CASSPGQGSGTDTQYF
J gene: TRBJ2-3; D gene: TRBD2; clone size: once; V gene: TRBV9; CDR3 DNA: TGTGCCAGCAGCGGTAGCGGGGGGACCTTAACTAGCACAGATACGCAGTATTTT; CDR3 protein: CASSGSGGTLTSTDTQYF
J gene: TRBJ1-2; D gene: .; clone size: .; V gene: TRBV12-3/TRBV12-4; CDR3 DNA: TGTGCCAGCAGTTTTGATAGAGTATATGGCTACACCTTC; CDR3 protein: CASSFDRVYGYTF
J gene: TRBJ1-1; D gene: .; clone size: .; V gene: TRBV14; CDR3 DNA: TGTGCCAGCAGCCAAGAGGAGGACGGCACTGAAGCTTTCTTT; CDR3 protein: CASSQEEDGTEAFF
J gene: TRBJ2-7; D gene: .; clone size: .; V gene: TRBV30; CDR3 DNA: TGTGCCTGGAGTAGCGGAAACGAGCAGTACTTC; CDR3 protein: CAWSSGNEQYF
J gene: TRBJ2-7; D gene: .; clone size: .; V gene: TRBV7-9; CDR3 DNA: TGTGCCAGCAGCTTACCGGACAGCCCTTCCTACGAGCAGTACTTC; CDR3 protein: CASSLPDSPSYEQYF
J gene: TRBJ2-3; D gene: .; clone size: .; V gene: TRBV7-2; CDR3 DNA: TGTGCCAGCAGCTTAGAGATGTATCGGGGTAGCACAGATACGCAGTATTTT; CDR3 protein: CASSLEMYRGSTDTQYF
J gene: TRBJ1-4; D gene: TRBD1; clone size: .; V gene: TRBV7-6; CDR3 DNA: TGTGCCAGCACCCGGTACAGGACAGGGAGTGAAAAACTGTTTTTT; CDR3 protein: CASTRYRTGSEKLFF
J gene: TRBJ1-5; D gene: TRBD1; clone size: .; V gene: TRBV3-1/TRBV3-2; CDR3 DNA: TGTGCCAGCAGCCCGACAGGGGAATATCAGCCCCAGCATTTT; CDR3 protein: CASSPTGEYQPQHF
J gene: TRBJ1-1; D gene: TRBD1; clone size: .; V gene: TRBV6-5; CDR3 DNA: TGTGCCAGCAGTTTCAAAGGGGACAGGGACACTGAAGCTTTCTTT; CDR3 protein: CASSFKGDRDTEAFF
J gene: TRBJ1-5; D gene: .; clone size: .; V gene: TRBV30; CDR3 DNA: TGTGCCTGGAGTATCGCGGGAGGCAATCAGCCCCAGCATTTT; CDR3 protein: CAWSIAGGNQPQHF
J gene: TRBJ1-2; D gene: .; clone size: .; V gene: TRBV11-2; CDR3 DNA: TGTGCCAGCAGCTTAGGTCAGATTAACTATGGCTACACCTTC; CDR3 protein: CASSLGQINYGYTF
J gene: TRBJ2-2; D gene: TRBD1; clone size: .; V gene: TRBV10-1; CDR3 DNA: TGCGCCAGCAGCGCCACGGACAGGGCTGGCACCGGGGAGCTGTTTTTT; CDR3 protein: CASSATDRAGTGELFF
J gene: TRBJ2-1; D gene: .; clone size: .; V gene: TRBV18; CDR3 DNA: TGTGCCAGCTCACCACCTCTGATTACAGGCTACAATGAGCAGTTCTTC; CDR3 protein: CASSPPLITGYNEQFF
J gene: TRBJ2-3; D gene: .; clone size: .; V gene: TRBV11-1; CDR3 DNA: TGTGCCAGCAGCTTAGTGAGGCAGGGCTTGGCAGATACGCAGTATTTT; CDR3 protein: CASSLVRQGLADTQYF
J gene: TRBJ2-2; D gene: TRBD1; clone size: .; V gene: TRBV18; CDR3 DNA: TGTGCCAGCTCACCACTCGTGACAGGGGTTGACACCGGGGAGCTGTTTTTT; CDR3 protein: CASSPLVTGVDTGELFF
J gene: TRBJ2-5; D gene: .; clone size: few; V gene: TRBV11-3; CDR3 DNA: TGTGCCAGCAGCTCTCCGGGATCTCGGGAGCAAGAGACCCAGTACTTC; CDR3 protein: CASSSPGSREQETQYF
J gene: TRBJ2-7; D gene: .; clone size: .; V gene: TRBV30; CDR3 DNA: TGTGCCCTTCAGGCATACTCCTACGAGCAGTACTTC; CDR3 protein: CALQAYSYEQYF
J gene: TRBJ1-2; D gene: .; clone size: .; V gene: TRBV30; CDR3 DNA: TGTGCCTACTTTCTTCCCTATGGCTACACCTTC; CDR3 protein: CAYFLPYGYTF
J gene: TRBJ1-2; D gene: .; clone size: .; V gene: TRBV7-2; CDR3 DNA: TGTGCCAGCAGCTTATATGGGGGCGTACCGGTCTTC; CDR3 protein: CASSLYGGVPVF
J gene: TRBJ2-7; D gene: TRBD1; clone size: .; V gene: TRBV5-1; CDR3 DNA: TGCGCCAGCAGCTGGACGGGACAGGGTGATGAGCAGTACTTC; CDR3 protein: CASSWTGQGDEQYF
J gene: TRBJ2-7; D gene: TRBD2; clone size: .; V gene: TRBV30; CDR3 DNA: TGTGCCTGGAGTGTCGTAGCGGGTTCCTACGAGCAGTACTTC; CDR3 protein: CAWSVVAGSYEQYF
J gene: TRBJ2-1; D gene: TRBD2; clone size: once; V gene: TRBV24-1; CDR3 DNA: TGTGCCACCAGTGATTTGAGGACTAGCGGTAGCTCCTACAATGAGCAGTTCTTC; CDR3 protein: CATSDLRTSGSSYNEQFF